The 5 T cell receptor beta chains given below trace back to one sample, sequenced in a study of CD4 T cell repertoires in COVID-19. The assay was immunoSEQ multiplex PCR, and TCRdb's table has in-frame clones only and misses some. In the table there are 20,000 to 25,000 clones, roughly 84% of which are singletons. These memory T cells were uncultured and sequenced directly after ex vivo isolation. This specimen was central memory CD4+ T cells from blood, taken before the COVID-19 pandemic. Receptor source: a human donor who had COVID-19.

The chain has TRBV18 and TRBJ2-7, with D perhaps TRBD2 (5 bases). Trimming left V 5 bases short and J 7 bases short, with 21 bases between. The CDR3 covers 15 residues. In germline, CDR1 is KGHSH, CDR2 LQKENI. CDR3 residues: CASSTTEKGLGEQYF. The CDR3 region has the DNA TGTGCCAGCTCAACCACTGAGAAAGGACTGGGAGAGCAGTACTTC.

Only a few counts were recorded for this clone. The rearrangement links TRBV6-5 to TRBJ1-1, with TRBD1 matching over 7 bases. V shed 6 bases, J shed 4 bases, and the junction held 11 bases outside the gene matches. CDR1 MNHEY and CDR2 SVGAGI come from the germline V gene. This CDR3 spans 15 amino acids. CDR3 in DNA: TGTGCCAGCAGACGCAACAGGGGATCGAGCACTGAAGCTTTCTTT. Translated: CASRRNRGSSTEAFF.

J is TRBJ1-5 and V is TRBV6-5; 8 bases align to TRBD1. The germline V gene has CDR1 MNHEY and CDR2 SVGAGI. V was pared by 4 bases and J by 2 bases, with 4 bases of the junction left unmatched. The CDR3 length is 15 residues. The CDR3 DNA reads TGTGCCAGCAGTTGGAAGACAGGGGGCAATCAGCCCCAGCATTTT. Translation gives CASSWKTGGNQPQHF.

The chain carries TRBV10-3 and TRBJ1-1; possibly TRBD1 for D (5 bases). With 4 bases removed from V and 0 bases from J, the gap between germline ends came to 12 bases. This CDR3 is 15 amino acids long. Germline V CDR1 and CDR2: ENHRY, SYGVKD. CDR3 amino acids: CAISVGAEMNTEAFF. The CDR3 DNA reads TGTGCCATCAGTGTAGGGGCAGAGATGAACACTGAAGCTTTCTTT.

The chain joins TRBV5-4 to TRBJ2-3; D ambiguous. V was shortened by 0 bases and J by 5 bases, with 7 bases between the two germline ends. Germline V gene lookup returns CDR1 SGHNT and CDR2 YYREEE (reference sequence). The CDR3 extends over 13 amino acids. Written as DNA, the CDR3 is TGTGCCAGCAGCTTGGATCTAGTAGATACGCAGTATTTT. Protein sequence: CASSLDLVDTQYF.